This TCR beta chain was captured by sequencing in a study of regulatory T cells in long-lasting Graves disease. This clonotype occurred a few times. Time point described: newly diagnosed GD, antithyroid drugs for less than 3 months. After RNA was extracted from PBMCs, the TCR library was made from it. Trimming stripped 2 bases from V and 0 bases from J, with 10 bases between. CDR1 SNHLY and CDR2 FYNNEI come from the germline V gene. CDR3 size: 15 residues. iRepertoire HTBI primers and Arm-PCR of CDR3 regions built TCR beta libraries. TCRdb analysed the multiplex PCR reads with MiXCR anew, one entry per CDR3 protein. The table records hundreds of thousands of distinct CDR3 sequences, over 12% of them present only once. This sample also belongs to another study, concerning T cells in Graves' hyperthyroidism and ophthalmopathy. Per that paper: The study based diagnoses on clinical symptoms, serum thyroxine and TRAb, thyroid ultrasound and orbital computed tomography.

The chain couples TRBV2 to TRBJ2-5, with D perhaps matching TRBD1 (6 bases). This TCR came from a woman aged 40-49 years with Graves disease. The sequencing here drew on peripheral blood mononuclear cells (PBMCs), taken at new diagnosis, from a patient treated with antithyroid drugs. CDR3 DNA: TGTGCCAGCAGTGAACGAAGGGGGAACCAAGAGACCCAGTACTTC. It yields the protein CASSERRGNQETQYF.